The rows below give T cell receptor beta chains drawn from one sample of a study of beta chain features in type 1 diabetes. TCRdb's table, derived via immunoSEQ multiplex PCR, lists solely in-frame clones and lacks some. The table shows about 240,000 clones, with approximately 15% occurring only once. The sample taken for sequencing was naive CD4+ T cells from blood. All receptors come from a man aged 25-45 years with type 1 diabetes. CDR3s include the opening cysteine and the closing phenylalanine or tryptophan. A D gene is named only where the DNA matches it firmly. Clone size is not always given. Where it is, it says once, few, many or a class for expanded clones.

j_call,clone_size,d_call,v_call,cdr3_aa,cdr3_nt
TRBJ1-1,few,TRBD1,TRBV25-1,CASSESGQGYDEAFF,TGTGCCAGCAGTGAATCCGGACAGGGGTACGATGAAGCTTTCTTT
TRBJ2-5,few,-,TRBV9,CASSVAGVQETQYF,TGTGCCAGCAGCGTAGCAGGGGTCCAAGAGACCCAGTACTTC
TRBJ2-7,few,-,TRBV4-1,CASSPQGKGYEQYF,TGCGCCAGCAGCCCACAGGGTAAGGGATACGAGCAGTACTTC
TRBJ2-5,-,-,TRBV7-6,CASSPGSQETQYF,TGTGCCAGCAGCCCCGGGTCTCAAGAGACCCAGTACTTC
TRBJ2-1,-,TRBD2,TRBV10-3,CATGAGGLSYNEQFF,TGTGCCACGGGAGCGGGGGGCCTCTCCTACAATGAGCAGTTCTTC
TRBJ2-7,few,-,TRBV29-1,CSVGAGAYEQYF,TGCAGCGTTGGGGCAGGGGCCTACGAGCAGTACTTC
TRBJ1-1,few,TRBD1,TRBV5-4,CASSKEQGANTEAFF,TGTGCCAGCAGCAAAGAACAGGGGGCGAACACTGAAGCTTTCTTT
TRBJ2-7,few,-,TRBV11-2,CASSLDERPWQYF,TGTGCCAGCAGCTTAGACGAGCGGCCTTGGCAGTACTTC
TRBJ2-1,-,-,TRBV29-1,CSVAGKTSPRSYNEQFF,TGCAGCGTTGCAGGGAAAACGAGCCCCCGCTCCTACAATGAGCAGTTCTTC
TRBJ1-5,-,-,TRBV29-1,CSVAARGPNQPQHF,TGCAGCGTTGCCGCCAGGGGCCCCAATCAGCCCCAGCATTTT
TRBJ2-1,-,TRBD2,TRBV5-6,CASSTGLAVYEQFF,TGTGCCAGCAGCACCGGACTAGCTGTTTACGAGCAGTTCTTC
TRBJ1-1,once,TRBD1,TRBV2,CASREQGYTEAFF,TGTGCCAGCAGGGAACAGGGGTACACTGAAGCTTTCTTT
TRBJ1-1,few,-,TRBV5-1,CASSLQGDTEAFF,TGCGCCAGCAGCTTACAGGGAGACACTGAAGCTTTCTTT
TRBJ1-1,few,-,TRBV19,CASTQTGNTEAFF,TGTGCCAGTACCCAGACAGGGAACACTGAAGCTTTCTTT
TRBJ1-1,few,-,TRBV5-1,CASSSLTGDSREAFF,TGCGCCAGCAGCTCTCTCACGGGCGACAGCCGTGAAGCTTTCTTT
TRBJ2-3,few,TRBD2,TRBV5-1,CASSISGSSSTDTQYF,TGCGCCAGCAGCATTAGCGGGAGTTCCAGCACAGATACGCAGTATTTT
TRBJ2-1,few,-,TRBV30,CAWKTASSYNEQFF,TGTGCCTGGAAGACAGCGAGCTCCTACAATGAGCAGTTCTTC
TRBJ1-1,few,-,TRBV4-1,CASSKQTNTEAFF,TGCGCCAGCAGCAAACAGACGAACACTGAAGCTTTCTTT
TRBJ2-7,few,-,TRBV5-1,CASSLGGSSTYEQYF,TGCGCCAGCAGCTTAGGCGGGTCATCAACCTACGAGCAGTACTTC
TRBJ1-1,-,-,TRBV6-5,CASSYSQANTEAFF,TGTGCCAGCAGTTACTCACAGGCAAACACTGAAGCTTTCTTT
TRBJ2-3,-,TRBD1,TRBV19,CASGRQGNTDTQYF,TGTGCCAGTGGACGACAGGGGAACACAGATACGCAGTATTTT
TRBJ1-2,-,TRBD1,TRBV9,CASSVGPGQGGYGYTF,TGTGCCAGCAGCGTAGGGCCCGGACAGGGCGGCTATGGCTACACCTTC
TRBJ2-7,-,TRBD1,TRBV11-3,CASSYPSSGQDSYEQYF,TGTGCCAGCAGCTACCCCTCCTCGGGACAGGACTCCTACGAGCAGTACTTC
TRBJ2-3,-,TRBD1,TRBV2,CASSSGTGKDTQYF,TGTGCCAGCAGTTCCGGGACAGGGAAAGATACGCAGTATTTT
TRBJ2-3,-,TRBD2,TRBV2,CASSEASGVPDTQYF,TGTGCCAGCAGTGAGGCTAGCGGGGTGCCAGATACGCAGTATTTT
TRBJ2-1,-,-,TRBV7-6,CASSLNSINEQFF,TGTGCCAGCAGCTTAAACTCTATCAATGAGCAGTTCTTC
TRBJ1-2,-,TRBD1,TRBV27,CASSSPGTGLDGYTF,TGTGCCAGCAGTTCTCCCGGGACAGGGCTCGATGGCTACACCTTC
TRBJ2-4,-,-,TRBV5-1,CASSPDRSLAKNIQYF,TGCGCCAGCAGCCCCGACAGAAGCCTAGCCAAAAACATTCAGTACTTC
TRBJ2-1,-,TRBD1,TRBV5-1,CASSPGQGFNEQFF,TGCGCCAGCAGCCCCGGACAGGGGTTCAATGAGCAGTTCTTC
TRBJ2-3,few,-,TRBV11-2,CASSPLTGSDTQYF,TGTGCCAGCAGCCCCCTTACAGGGTCTGATACGCAGTATTTT
TRBJ2-5,few,TRBD2,TRBV25-1,CASSEPGGSEETQYF,TGTGCCAGCAGTGAACCGGGAGGGAGCGAAGAGACCCAGTACTTC
TRBJ2-3,few,-,TRBV5-1,CASSPLGTDTQYF,TGCGCCAGCAGCCCACTAGGCACAGATACGCAGTATTTT
TRBJ2-6,few,-,TRBV30,CAWSSIVSGANVLTF,TGTGCCTGGAGCTCAATAGTCTCTGGGGCCAACGTCCTGACTTTC
TRBJ1-5,once,-,TRBV30,CAWSDGGNQPQHF,TGTGCCTGGAGTGACGGGGGCAATCAGCCCCAGCATTTT
TRBJ2-7,few,-,TRBV21-1,CASSFYSGDPYEQYF,TGTGCCAGCAGCTTCTATAGCGGGGACCCCTACGAGCAGTACTTC
TRBJ1-5,few,-,TRBV11-2,CASSFGRGPQHF,TGTGCCAGCAGCTTCGGACGGGGGCCCCAGCATTTT
TRBJ1-1,few,-,TRBV9,CASSVRVNTEAFF,TGTGCCAGCAGCGTACGAGTGAACACTGAAGCTTTCTTT
TRBJ1-1,few,TRBD1,TRBV29-1,CSVEGTENTEAFF,TGCAGCGTTGAGGGGACAGAAAACACTGAAGCTTTCTTT
TRBJ2-6,few,-,TRBV30,CAWSVAGANVLTF,TGTGCCTGGAGTGTAGCCGGGGCCAACGTCCTGACTTTC
TRBJ2-2,-,TRBD2,TRBV29-1,CSVEREGNGELFF,TGCAGCGTGGAGCGGGAGGGGAACGGGGAGCTGTTTTTT
TRBJ2-3,-,TRBD2,TRBV6-4,CASKRTSGGFTDTQYF,TGTGCCAGCAAGAGGACTAGCGGGGGATTCACAGATACGCAGTATTTT
TRBJ2-5,-,-,TRBV5-6,CASSLGRGETQYF,TGTGCCAGCAGCTTGGGTCGGGGGGAGACCCAGTACTTC
TRBJ2-5,-,-,TRBV5-6,CASSLLAAGQETQYF,TGTGCCAGCAGCCTCCTAGCAGCGGGCCAAGAGACCCAGTACTTC
TRBJ1-5,few,TRBD1,TRBV30,CACALGGDQPQHF,TGTGCCTGCGCGTTAGGGGGCGATCAGCCCCAGCATTTT
TRBJ2-7,few,-,TRBV9,CASSVAAGPTVGEQYF,TGTGCCAGCAGCGTAGCCGCGGGACCGACGGTGGGTGAGCAGTACTTC
TRBJ2-1,-,TRBD1,TRBV5-1,CASSSTGSNEQFF,TGCGCCAGCAGCTCGACAGGGTCCAATGAGCAGTTCTTC
TRBJ2-2,-,TRBD1,TRBV7-8,CASSLRGTGFAGELFF,TGTGCCAGCAGCCTTCGGGGGACAGGGTTCGCCGGGGAGCTGTTTTTT
TRBJ2-2,few,-,TRBV5-1,CASSPSGIGELFF,TGCGCCAGCAGCCCTTCAGGGATCGGGGAGCTGTTTTTT
TRBJ1-2,once,-,TRBV2,CASSESRGYTF,TGTGCCAGCAGTGAATCGAGGGGCTACACCTTC
TRBJ1-1,-,-,TRBV7-9,CASSLVTTEAFF,TGTGCCAGCAGCTTAGTGACTACTGAAGCTTTCTTT
TRBJ2-1,-,TRBD2,TRBV5-1,CASSRTSEYNEQFF,TGCGCCAGCAGCCGGACTAGCGAATACAATGAGCAGTTCTTC
TRBJ1-2,few,-,TRBV10-3,CAISESTLYGYTF,TGTGCCATCAGTGAGTCGACTTTGTATGGCTACACCTTC
TRBJ2-3,few,TRBD2,TRBV29-1,CSGASGRAFSTDTQYF,TGCAGCGGGGCTAGCGGGAGGGCCTTTAGCACAGATACGCAGTATTTT
TRBJ2-1,few,TRBD1,TRBV28,CASSPGTGLFNEQFF,TGTGCCAGCAGTCCCGGGACAGGGCTCTTTAATGAGCAGTTCTTC
TRBJ1-1,few,-,TRBV7-9,CASSPQQGMNTEAFF,TGTGCCAGCAGCCCCCAACAGGGCATGAACACTGAAGCTTTCTTT